This T cell receptor (beta chain) is drawn from a study of blood T cell repertoires in COVID-19. Whole-study context: There were acute and convalescent COVID-19 samples, and they came from the United States, Italy and Spain.

Repertoires were generated with immunoSEQ multiplex PCR, while TCRdb's copy carries only in-frame clones and drops some. The data contain about 160,000 clones, roughly 80% of them seen just once; the ten biggest clones take up 7.3%. V gave up 2 bases and J gave up 0 bases, with 8 bases separating them. CDR3 size: 15 residues. Germline V CDR1 and CDR2: MNHEY, SVGAGI. This clone was seen a few times. Individuals drawn from under 30 US areas were roughly 18 to 89 years old. Recovery meant two consecutive negative NP/OP PCR tests, professional clearance, or resolved symptoms. Input material: PBMCs or T cells enriched from blood (not recorded which). The sequence came from a man aged 50-60 years who had recovered from COVID-19. The V and J genes are TRBV6-5 and TRBJ1-3; D gene ambiguous. The CDR3 region has the DNA TGTGCCAGCAGTTACCGGGAGAGCTCTGGAAACACCATATATTTT. Translating it yields CASSYRESSGNTIYF.